The following is a TCR beta chain sequence with its context. Its antigen is still unknown. The data belong to a study of vaccination and CD4 T cells after COVID-19. Germline V gives CDR1 MNHNS, CDR2 SASEGT. This CDR3 comprises 14 residues. The V end was cut by 4 bases, the J end by 5 bases, with 14 bases between. Regarding treatment: approximately nine-day PBMC culture with coronavirus spike peptide pools or control peptides (ViraFEST assay). An Oncomine TCR Beta short-read assay was used to sequence the DNA from cultured CD4+ T cells. TCRdb reanalysed the PCR reads using MiXCR and keeps one entry per CDR3 protein. Here the sample spans about 13,000 distinct CDR3 sequences, about three fifths being singletons.

The receptor was derived from a human donor with COVID-19. Specimen: cultured CD4+ T cells from blood, collected after SARS-CoV-2 vaccination. The rearrangement links TRBV6-1 to TRBJ1-1, with D uncertain. CDR3 region: CASSGVSLRTEAFF. CDR3 bases: TGTGCCAGCAGTGGTGTCAGTCTAAGGACTGAAGCTTTCTTT.